A selection of T cell receptor beta chains follows, all from one sample in a study of T cells after yellow fever vaccination. TCRdb re-analysed the 5' RACE reads in MiXCR, keeping a single row per CDR3 protein. The sample carries some 240,000 distinct CDR3 sequences, 5.2% recorded once. Sequenced here: CD4+ T cells sorted from PBMCs, sampled on the day of the yellow fever booster vaccination. The receptors shown here come from a man aged 18 to 29 who received the YFV17D yellow fever vaccine. The CDR3 runs from the conserved cysteine through the conserved F or W. D genes are given only for firm matches. Some rows have no size entry. The others give once, few or many, or a class for an expanded clone.

v_call,j_call,d_call,clone_size,cdr3_aa,cdr3_nt
TRBV2,TRBJ2-5,-,many,CASGGTQYF,TGTGCCAGCGGCGGGACCCAGTACTTC
TRBV6-2/TRBV6-3,TRBJ2-1,TRBD2,many,CASSSRTSKQFF,TGTGCCAGCAGTTCAAGGACTAGCAAGCAGTTCTTC
TRBV28,TRBJ2-3,-,few,CASKVSVVSTQYF,TGTGCCAGCAAGGTCAGCGTAGTTTCGACGCAGTATTTT
TRBV28,TRBJ2-3,-,few,CASKTGTASTDTQYF,TGTGCCAGCAAAACAGGGACCGCTAGCACAGATACGCAGTATTTT
TRBV24-1,TRBJ2-3,-,few,CATRGATDTQYF,TGTGCCACCAGGGGGGCTACAGATACGCAGTATTTT
TRBV11-2,TRBJ1-2,-,many,CASSPDRQGGYTF,TGTGCCAGCAGCCCCGACAGGCAGGGTGGCTACACCTTC
TRBV5-1,TRBJ2-3,-,-,CASSLANGGVKSDTQYF,TGCGCCAGCAGCTTGGCCAATGGCGGGGTAAAATCAGATACGCAGTATTTT
TRBV7-8,TRBJ1-4,TRBD1,many,CASSSGQGDDEKLFF,TGTGCCAGCAGCTCCGGACAGGGGGACGATGAAAAACTGTTTTTT
TRBV12-3/TRBV12-4,TRBJ2-1,-,few,CASKVGPYNEQFF,TGTGCCAGTAAAGTGGGGCCCTACAATGAGCAGTTCTTC
TRBV4-2,TRBJ1-4,-,few,CASSHEGLLRIREKLFF,TGTGCCAGCAGCCACGAGGGGCTATTGAGAATACGTGAAAAACTGTTTTTT
TRBV2,TRBJ2-3,-,few,CASNADTQYF,TGTGCCAGCAACGCAGATACGCAGTATTTT
TRBV7-2,TRBJ1-5,-,many,CASSYSGYSNQPQHF,TGTGCCAGCAGCTACTCGGGATATAGCAATCAGCCCCAGCATTTT
TRBV4-3,TRBJ2-2,-,many,CASTQTDGTGELFF,TGCGCCAGCACCCAAACGGACGGCACCGGGGAGCTGTTTTTT
TRBV5-1,TRBJ2-3,TRBD2,many,CASRLLAGITDTQYF,TGCGCCAGCAGGTTGCTAGCGGGGATCACAGATACGCAGTATTTT
TRBV6-5,TRBJ1-3,-,many,CASSYSTSAVGNTIYF,TGTGCCAGCAGTTACTCGACCTCGGCGGTTGGAAACACCATATATTTT
TRBV12-3/TRBV12-4,TRBJ1-1,-,many,CASTIQGDTEAFF,TGTGCCAGCACCATTCAGGGAGACACTGAAGCTTTCTTT
TRBV4-1,TRBJ1-6,-,few,CASSQDLVNSPLHF,TGCGCCAGCAGCCAAGATCTAGTTAATTCACCCCTCCACTTT
TRBV7-2,TRBJ2-2,TRBD2,-,CASSLSGLAATGELFF,TGTGCCAGCAGCTTATCGGGACTAGCGGCCACCGGGGAGCTGTTTTTT
TRBV20-1,TRBJ2-2,-,few,CSARPTSNTGELFF,TGCAGTGCTAGGCCCACCTCGAACACCGGGGAGCTGTTTTTT
TRBV19,TRBJ2-2,-,-,CASSHPGENTGELFF,TGTGCCAGTAGTCACCCGGGGGAGAACACCGGGGAGCTGTTTTTT
TRBV5-5,TRBJ1-3,-,many,CASSLARSPRSSGNTIYF,TGTGCCAGCAGCTTGGCCCGCTCTCCCCGGAGCTCTGGAAACACCATATATTTT
TRBV6-5,TRBJ2-7,TRBD2,few,CASSMGLDSYEQYF,TGTGCCAGTAGCATGGGACTAGACTCCTACGAGCAGTACTTC
TRBV4-2,TRBJ2-3,TRBD1,-,CASQPDRGSTDTQYF,TGTGCCAGCCAACCGGACAGGGGGAGCACAGATACGCAGTATTTT
TRBV4-2,TRBJ2-1,TRBD2,many,CASSQESLAGGPYEQFF,TGTGCCAGCAGCCAAGAGTCACTAGCGGGGGGGCCCTATGAGCAGTTCTTC
TRBV4-3,TRBJ1-4,-,many,CASSHAQNSNEKLFF,TGCGCCAGCAGCCACGCACAGAACAGTAATGAAAAACTGTTTTTT
TRBV15,TRBJ2-2,TRBD2,-,CATSRDTGGPGELFF,TGTGCCACCAGCAGAGATACGGGGGGGCCCGGGGAGCTGTTTTTT
TRBV4-3,TRBJ2-7,TRBD2,few,CASSQASSGATEQYF,TGCGCCAGCAGCCAAGCTTCTAGCGGGGCCACCGAGCAGTACTTC
TRBV7-9,TRBJ2-7,-,many,CASSPGGEASGF,TGTGCCAGCAGCCCCGGCGGGGAGGCCTCCGGCTTC
TRBV6-2/TRBV6-3,TRBJ2-6,TRBD2,-,CASSYSSVSGGLSGANVLTF,TGTGCCAGCAGTTATAGTTCCGTTAGCGGGGGCCTCTCTGGGGCCAACGTCCTGACTTTC
TRBV9,TRBJ1-2,TRBD1,few,CASSVGTGEYGYTF,TGTGCCAGCAGCGTAGGGACAGGGGAATATGGCTACACCTTC
TRBV5-1,TRBJ2-5,-,-,CASSLDRGGQETQYF,TGCGCCAGCAGCTTGGACAGGGGAGGCCAAGAGACCCAGTACTTC
TRBV3-1,TRBJ1-3,-,few,CASSQDLAGSGNTIYF,TGTGCCAGCAGCCAAGATTTGGCAGGATCTGGAAACACCATATATTTT
TRBV20-1,TRBJ2-3,TRBD2,few,CSAPRTSGATDTQYF,TGCAGTGCTCCCCGGACTAGCGGGGCCACAGATACGCAGTATTTT
TRBV5-4,TRBJ1-1,-,-,CASSFTPGGDTEAFF,TGTGCCAGCAGCTTCACTCCGGGGGGAGACACTGAAGCTTTCTTT
TRBV20-1,TRBJ1-2,TRBD1,many,CSAPTFDRAYGYTF,TGCAGTGCACCGACCTTTGACAGGGCCTATGGCTACACCTTC
TRBV18,TRBJ2-1,-,many,CASSPQASYNEQFF,TGTGCCAGCTCACCACAGGCCTCCTACAATGAGCAGTTCTTC
TRBV12-3/TRBV12-4,TRBJ1-5,-,-,CASSPRSQPQHF,TGTGCCAGCAGTCCCCGTAGTCAGCCCCAGCATTTT
TRBV20-1,TRBJ2-7,-,few,CSARDIRKPYEQYF,TGCAGTGCTAGAGATATACGGAAACCTTACGAGCAGTACTTC
TRBV7-2,TRBJ1-2,-,few,CASSPRETSGYTF,TGTGCCAGCAGCCCGCGGGAGACAAGTGGCTACACCTTC
TRBV7-2,TRBJ1-2,-,-,CASSLYGPRGGYTF,TGTGCCAGCAGCTTATATGGGCCACGGGGTGGCTACACCTTC
TRBV13,TRBJ1-2,TRBD1,few,CASSSRTGPYGYTF,TGTGCCAGCAGCTCCCGGACAGGGCCCTATGGCTACACCTTC
TRBV10-3,TRBJ1-1,TRBD1,-,CAIGRQGRDTEAFF,TGTGCCATCGGACGACAGGGGAGGGACACTGAAGCTTTCTTT
TRBV18,TRBJ1-6,-,-,CASSPAGASYNSPLHF,TGTGCCAGCTCACCGGCAGGGGCCTCCTATAATTCACCCCTCCACTTT
TRBV11-2,TRBJ2-3,TRBD1,many,CASSSWTGGADTQYF,TGTGCCAGCAGCTCGTGGACAGGGGGAGCAGATACGCAGTATTTT
TRBV13,TRBJ1-1,-,many,CASSLDRLALGDTEAFF,TGTGCCAGCAGCTTAGACCGCCTCGCGCTGGGGGACACTGAAGCTTTCTTT
TRBV4-2,TRBJ2-2,TRBD1,-,CASKSGGLKDGELFF,TGTGCCAGCAAGTCAGGGGGCCTGAAGGACGGGGAGCTGTTTTTT
TRBV7-2,TRBJ2-6,-,many,CASSLQYSSGANVLTF,TGTGCCAGCAGCTTACAATACAGCTCTGGGGCCAACGTCCTGACTTTC
TRBV29-1,TRBJ2-7,TRBD1,many,CSVEAGTGVYEQYF,TGCAGCGTTGAAGCCGGGACAGGGGTGTACGAGCAGTACTTC
TRBV20-1,TRBJ2-3,TRBD2,-,CSARGGLAGAGSTDTQYF,TGCAGTGCTAGAGGGGGTCTAGCGGGGGCCGGCAGCACAGATACGCAGTATTTT
TRBV7-2,TRBJ1-1,-,many,CASSLSLARVAFF,TGTGCCAGCAGCTTAAGTTTAGCGAGGGTCGCTTTCTTT
TRBV6-6,TRBJ1-5,-,few,CASSYLDGNQPQHF,TGTGCCAGCAGTTACTTGGACGGCAATCAGCCCCAGCATTTT
TRBV19,TRBJ2-4,-,-,CASSGSGSGIQYF,TGTGCCAGTAGTGGCTCGGGGAGTGGCATTCAGTACTTC
TRBV12-3/TRBV12-4,TRBJ2-3,-,few,CASTRQVSTDTQYF,TGTGCCAGCACACGACAGGTTAGCACAGATACGCAGTATTTT
TRBV10-3,TRBJ2-7,TRBD1,many,CAISRGQGALPNEQYF,TGTGCCATCAGTAGGGGACAGGGGGCGCTTCCTAACGAGCAGTACTTC
TRBV7-9,TRBJ2-5,TRBD2,few,CANSRGGQETQYF,TGTGCCAACTCGCGCGGGGGCCAAGAGACCCAGTACTTC